The next 13 T cell receptor beta chains were all read from a single sample in a study of read filtering for tumor transcriptome and immune sequencing. This library used roughly 370 ng RNA and molecular barcoded adaptors spanning alpha/delta and beta/gamma chains. TCRdb used MiXCR to reprocess the reads, holding one entry per CDR3 protein. Of fewer than 45,000 distinct CDR3 sequences in the sample, approximately 10% are singletons; the top ten hold about 35%. The specimen was a population of CD138-negative cells sorted from bone marrow. All receptors derive from a donor at least 40 years old with multiple myeloma.

As concerns this clonotype: A much larger clone is a single base away; this may be a read error. The V gene is TRBV10-3, the J gene TRBJ2-2, with D possibly called TRBD1 or TRBD2 (5 bases each). The CDR3 loop spans 14 amino acids. CDR1 is ENHRY, CDR2 SYGVKD, per germline. CDR3 sequence: CAISEGANTGEPFF. Here the CDR3 DNA reads TGTGCCATCAGTGAAGGGGCTAACACCGGGGAGCCGTTTTTT.

Many counts were recorded for this clonotype. The chain links TRBV7-9 to TRBJ2-2; D is unclear. The germline gives CDR1 SEHNR, CDR2 FQNEAQ (reference sequence). This CDR3 spans 15 amino acids. V dropped 2 bases and J dropped 7 bases, with 14 bases sitting between them. CDR3 DNA sequence: TGTGCCAGCAGCTTATCGGGTTCTCTTGGCGGGGAGCTGTTTTTT. This gives the protein CASSLSGSLGGELFF.

Ten or more counts support this clonotype. The CDR3 reads CASSEGAVETQYF. In nucleotides, the CDR3 is TGTGCCAGCAGTGAGGGGGCTGTGGAGACCCAGTACTTC. V and J are TRBV25-1 and TRBJ2-5; possible D gene TRBD1, 6 bases. The CDR3 consists of 13 residues. From germline, CDR1 is MGHDK and CDR2 SYGVNS. The V and J ends lost 3 bases and 5 bases respectively, with 10 bases between them.

This clonotype has a count of ten or more. The chain uses TRBV11-2 and TRBJ2-7; tentatively, D is TRBD1 (6 bases). CDR3 size: 15 residues. Between the trimmed V and J ends, which lost 1 base and 2 bases, there was a span of 12 bases. The germline V gene encodes CDR1 SGHAT and CDR2 FQNNGV. This chain's CDR3 is CASSLGTGRTYEQYF. For the CDR3, the DNA is TGTGCCAGCAGCTTAGGTACAGGGAGAACCTACGAGCAGTACTTC.

For this clonotype: A much larger clone differs from this one at a single base, so this may be a read error. A read error is likely, as this CDR3 ends without the conserved phenylalanine or tryptophan. The V and J genes are TRBV2 and TRBJ2-1; perhaps D is TRBD1 or TRBD2 (6 bases each). The CDR3 consists of 14 residues. The germline V gene has CDR1 SNHLY and CDR2 FYNNEI. Between the trimmed V and J ends, which lost 6 bases and 7 bases, there was a span of 16 bases. CDR3 sequence: CASRSGAPVNEQFL. The CDR3 DNA reads as TGTGCCAGCAGGTCGGGGGCCCCAGTGAATGAGCAGTTCCTC.

In its sample, this clonotype is medium-sized. The chain recombines TRBV20-1 with TRBJ2-3; the D is unclear. From germline, CDR1 is DFQATT and CDR2 SNEGSKA (reference sequence). There are 13 residues in the CDR3. Trimming shortened V by 4 bases and J by 1 base, and 9 bases separated the two germline ends. DNA for the CDR3: TGCAGTGCTAAGGCTATGCGCACAGATACGCAGTATTTT. This gives the protein CSAKAMRTDTQYF.

Comments on this clonotype: This may come from a read error, since a much larger clone is one base off. V usage is TRBV5-1 and J usage is TRBJ2-7; TRBD2 agrees at 14 bases. CDR1 and CDR2 (germline): SGHRS, YFSETQ. This CDR3 comprises 16 residues. Unmatched junction bases numbered 4, after V lost 5 bases and J lost 0 bases. Written as DNA, the CDR3 is TGCGCCAGCAGTACGGGACTAGCGGGGGCCTCCTACGAGCAGTACTTC. As protein: CASSTGLAGASYEQYF.

This clonotype appeared a few times. The chain links TRBV29-1 to TRBJ1-1, with 8 bases fitting TRBD1. This CDR3 has 11 amino acids. With 6 bases clipped from V and 5 bases from J, the junction kept 2 bases outside the gene matches. Germline V gives CDR1 SQVTM, CDR2 ANQGSEA. The CDR3: CSVDRGTEAFF. As DNA, the CDR3 is TGCAGCGTCGACAGGGGAACTGAAGCTTTCTTT.

This clonotype has just a few counts. The rearrangement joins TRBV7-2 to TRBJ2-3; D is possibly TRBD1 (7 bases). CDR1 and CDR2 from the germline V gene are SGHTA and FQGNSA. This CDR3 contains 14 residues. V was cut by 4 bases and J by 0 bases, with 8 bases left in between. CDR3 nucleotides: TGTGCCAGCAGCTCAGGGGGGAGCACAGATACGCAGTATTTT. It specifies CASSSGGSTDTQYF.

About this clonotype: A read error likely explains this, since a far larger clone differs by one base. The chain links TRBV6-1 to TRBJ2-1; D gene ambiguous. Germline CDR1 MNHNS, CDR2 SASEGT. The CDR3 runs 12 residues. In DNA form, the CDR3 reads TGTGCCAGCAGTTATGTAGGCGATGAGCAGCTCTTC. It is translated as CASSYVGDEQLF.

In this sample, this clonotype turned up many times. The chain links TRBV23-1 to TRBJ2-7, with D possibly TRBD2 on 8 matching bases. TRBV23-1 falls under the ORF class, with uncertain function. Trimming pared 3 bases from V and 4 bases from J, leaving 22 bases between. The CDR3 runs 17 residues. CDR3 protein: CASSHPLRGTRRYEQYF. In DNA, the CDR3 is TGCGCCAGCAGTCACCCCCTCAGGGGGACTAGGAGGTACGAGCAGTACTTC.

In this sample, this clonotype turned up a few times. This may be a read error: a much more frequent sequence differs by one nucleotide. This chain links TRBV20-1 with TRBJ1-1; a possible D gene is TRBD1 (5 bases). Per the germline V gene, CDR1 is DFQATT and CDR2 is SNEGSKA (reference sequence). The CDR3 has 13 residues. The CDR3 nucleotides are TGCAGTGCCCCGACAGTCGGGAACACTGGAGCTTTCTTT. Encoded protein: CSAPTVGNTGAFF.

This clonotype was recorded a few times. A much bigger clone sits one base away, suggesting this may be a read error. CDR3 sequence (DNA): TGTGCCAGCAGACGGACAGGTACGCAGTATTTT. Translating it yields CASRRTGTQYF. The chain uses TRBV7-9 and TRBJ2-3; 7 positions agree with TRBD1. Germline V lookup: CDR1 SEHNR, CDR2 FQNEAQ (reference sequence). This CDR3 is built from 11 residues.